The TCR beta chain under discussion was sequenced for a study of cytomegalovirus exposure and HLA in healthy donors. The CDR3 totals 15 residues. CDR1 and CDR2 (germline): SGHRS, YFSETQ. Trimming removed 4 bases from V and 4 bases from J, with 14 bases in between. Study-level results: Most TCR sequences proved rare, with some public TCRs found in many donors. It was reportedly the case that the classifier diagnosed cytomegalovirus status with high specificity and sensitivity. According to a subsequent analysis, TCR clusters from the first cohort were inclined to appear together in the 120 validation repertoires.

Data came from immunoSEQ multiplex PCR; TCRdb stores just in-frame clones and leaves some out. This table holds some 150,000 clones, 85% to 90% found once. With regard to this clone: Its matching antigen is unknown.

This clonotype was obtained from a woman younger than 30 in good health and CMV-seropositive. V gene TRBV5-1 combines with J gene TRBJ2-2; no reliable D call. The sequencing input was PBMCs. CDR3 sequence: CASSPAVSGTGELFF. DNA for the CDR3: TGCGCCAGCAGCCCGGCGGTTTCGGGCACCGGGGAGCTGTTTTTT.